This entry lists 29 T cell receptor beta chains sequenced from one sample in a study of preoperative IRX-2 immunotherapy in early breast cancer. As to treatment: preoperative locoregional IRX-2 cytokine immunotherapy. Only in-frame clones appear in the TCRdb table, and some are missing; sequencing was by immunoSEQ multiplex PCR. The sample yields under 45,000 clones, roughly 95% seen once. The sequencing used tumor tissue, collected after IRX-2 immunotherapy. Receptor source: a human donor with breast cancer.

The chain uses TRBV7-6 and TRBJ2-1, with 9 bases aligning to TRBD2. The CDR3 runs 15 residues. After removal of 5 bases from V and 2 bases from J, the junction contained 4 bases not matched to a gene. Germline CDR1 SGHVS, CDR2 FNYEAQ. Written as DNA, the CDR3 is TGTGCCAGCAGCCCAGCGGGGGGAGCCTACAATGAGCAGTTCTTC. The encoded protein is CASSPAGGAYNEQFF.

This clone was seen once. The J gene is TRBJ2-1, the V gene TRBV4-3; TRBD2 agrees at 10 bases. The germline gives CDR1 LGHNA, CDR2 YSLEER. This CDR3 is built from 18 residues. V gave up 0 bases and J gave up 6 bases; unmatched junction bases: 11. CDR3 amino acids: CASSQDGYVAGGFNEQFF. CDR3 bases: TGCGCCAGCAGCCAAGACGGTTACGTAGCGGGGGGATTCAATGAGCAGTTCTTC.

J is TRBJ2-6 and V is TRBV9, with TRBD2 as a possible D gene (6 bases). Trimming cost V 3 bases and J 1 base, with 8 bases left between them. From germline, CDR1 is SGDLS and CDR2 YYNGEE. The CDR3 loop spans 15 amino acids. The CDR3 sequence is CASSAGDSGANVLTF. CDR3 coding DNA: TGTGCCAGCAGCGCGGGAGATTCTGGGGCCAACGTCCTGACTTTC.

J is TRBJ1-2 and V is TRBV29-1; D is uncertain. V lost 4 bases and J lost 8, with 8 bases in between. The CDR3 consists of 10 residues. CDR1 is SQVTM and CDR2 is ANQGSEA in the germline V gene. Here the CDR3 DNA reads TGCAGCGTTGGTGCGGAAGGCTACACCTTC. The encoded protein is CSVGAEGYTF.

The table lists this clone with a count of one. The gene calls are TRBV5-1 and TRBJ2-5, with D hard to call. Trimming left V 0 bases short and J 3 bases short, with 6 bases between. This CDR3 has 13 amino acids. The germline gives CDR1 SGHRS, CDR2 YFSETQ. Here the CDR3 reads CASSLVTKETQYF. The CDR3 coding sequence is TGCGCCAGCAGCTTGGTCACGAAAGAGACCCAGTACTTC.

The table lists this clone with a count of one. The chain combines TRBV5-1 with TRBJ2-7; 11 bases map to TRBD2. This CDR3 spans 15 amino acids. Germline V CDR1 and CDR2: SGHRS, YFSETQ. V trimming: 2 bases; J trimming: 4 bases; junction bases outside the gene matches: 5. This CDR3 is CASSLTGTSGYEQYF. Here the CDR3 DNA reads TGCGCCAGCAGCTTAACCGGGACTAGCGGATACGAGCAGTACTTC.

V gene TRBV28 combines with J gene TRBJ1-1; a weak D match, TRBD1 (6 bases). Germline CDR1 is MDHEN and CDR2 is SYDVKM. V lost 5 bases and J 5 bases, leaving 12 bases between the germline ends. This CDR3 region has 13 residues. Written as DNA, the CDR3 is TGTGCCAGCAGTGGCTATACAGGGACTGAAGCTTTCTTT. This encodes CASSGYTGTEAFF.

The chain is built from TRBV7-9 and TRBJ2-1; a weak D match, TRBD2 (5 bases). This CDR3 is built from 17 residues. Trimming took off 0 bases at V and 0 bases at J, with 12 bases between the two ends. The germline CDR1 and CDR2 sequences are SEHNR and FQNEAQ (reference sequence). As DNA, the CDR3 is TGTGCCAGCAGCTTAGCGTCAGGTGGGAGCTCCTACAATGAGCAGTTCTTC. This codes for CASSLASGGSSYNEQFF.

The J gene is TRBJ2-2, the V gene TRBV2; weak D call: TRBD1 (5 bases). V shed 2 bases and J shed 4 bases, with 14 bases lying between them. CDR3 length: 16 amino acids. Germline loops: CDR1 SNHLY, CDR2 FYNNEI. Written as DNA, the CDR3 is TGTGCCAGCAGTGAACCCAACAGGCTCGGCACCGGGGAGCTGTTTTTT. Its protein product is CASSEPNRLGTGELFF.

This sequence joins TRBV6-1 and TRBJ2-6; D is unclear. Trimming pared 7 bases from V and 3 bases from J, leaving 7 bases between. The CDR3 has 13 amino acids. Looked up from germline, CDR1 is MNHNS and CDR2 is SASEGT. The CDR3 sequence: CASTWVGANVLTF. The CDR3 DNA follows: TGTGCCAGCACTTGGGTTGGGGCCAACGTCCTGACTTTC.

This clone was seen a single time. V and J are TRBV6-1 and TRBJ1-2, with TRBD1 identical over 8 bases. Germline CDR1 MNHNS, CDR2 SASEGT. The J segment lost 5 bases and the V segment lost 7 bases, leaving 6 bases of the junction unmatched. The CDR3 is 13 residues long. CDR3 residues: CASTRDRTYGYTF. The CDR3 nucleotides are TGTGCCAGCACCCGGGACAGGACATATGGCTACACCTTC.

The V call is TRBV7-2, the J call TRBJ2-7, with D possibly TRBD2 on 6 matching bases. V lost 1 base, J lost 12 bases, and 10 bases lay in between. Germline loops: CDR1 SGHTA, CDR2 FQGNSA. There are 11 residues in the CDR3. CDR3 nucleotides: TGTGCCAGCAGCTTAGGGGCTAGCGTGTACTTC. Residues: CASSLGASVYF.

This clone was observed a single time. The chain uses TRBV28 and TRBJ1-2; 9 bases are shared with TRBD1. J was trimmed by 2 bases and V by 4 bases; bases with no gene match: 2. The germline gives CDR1 MDHEN, CDR2 SYDVKM. This CDR3 region has 14 residues. The CDR3, as DNA: TGTGCCAGCAGTTGGACAGGGGAAAACTATGGCTACACCTTC. It is translated as CASSWTGENYGYTF.

The rearrangement uses TRBV6-5 and TRBJ2-1, with 11 bases lining up with TRBD2. V lost 5 bases, J lost 7 bases, and 7 bases stayed unmatched. Germline V CDR1 and CDR2: MNHEY, SVGAGI. The CDR3 runs to 15 residues. In DNA form, the CDR3 reads TGTGCCAGCAGTGTTAGCGGGGGGGCCTTAAATGAGCAGTTCTTC. Encoded protein: CASSVSGGALNEQFF.

The chain combines TRBV7-9 with TRBJ2-1, with 7 bases that match TRBD2. This CDR3 is built from 15 residues. CDR1 and CDR2 from the germline V gene are SEHNR and FQNEAQ (reference sequence). V lost 1 base and J lost 2; bases outside the gene matches: 2. The DNA for the CDR3 is TGTGCCAGCAGCTTAGGGGGGACTACCTACAATGAGCAGTTCTTC. Encoded protein: CASSLGGTTYNEQFF.

This chain joins TRBV11-2 and TRBJ2-1, with no clear D. Germline CDR1 reads SGHAT; CDR2 reads FQNNGV. The CDR3 consists of 14 residues. Between the trimmed V and J ends, which lost 1 base and 0 bases, there was a span of 4 bases. The CDR3 region is CASSLVGSYNEQFF. For the CDR3, the DNA is TGTGCCAGCAGCTTAGTAGGCTCCTACAATGAGCAGTTCTTC.

The chain uses TRBV27 and TRBJ2-5; D uncertain. The CDR3 spans 13 residues. V was shortened by 4 bases and J by 6 bases, with 12 bases between the two germline ends. Looked up from germline, CDR1 is MNHEY and CDR2 is SMNVEV (reference sequence). The CDR3 region is CASSSDLRQTQYF. The CDR3 coding sequence is TGTGCCAGCAGTTCGGACCTCCGTCAGACCCAGTACTTC.

The chain couples TRBV5-1 to TRBJ2-3, with 10 bases fitting TRBD2. V shed 0 bases, J shed 2 bases, and the junction held 3 bases outside the gene matches. The CDR3 runs to 16 residues. Germline lookup yields CDR1 SGHRS and CDR2 YFSETQ. The CDR3 DNA follows: TGCGCCAGCAGCTTGGTACTAGCGGGATCCACAGATACGCAGTATTTT. It specifies CASSLVLAGSTDTQYF.

DNA for the CDR3: TGTGCCAGCAGTGAAAGCGGGAGCACAGATACGCAGTATTTT. This translates into CASSESGSTDTQYF. The chain has TRBV6-4 and TRBJ2-3, with D maybe TRBD2 (6 bases). This CDR3 contains 14 residues. CDR1 is MRHNA and CDR2 is SNTAGT in the germline V gene. V was shortened by 3 bases and J by 0 bases, with 7 bases between the two germline ends.

The chain uses TRBV7-9 and TRBJ2-1; D unclear. The CDR3 totals 15 residues. V dropped 3 bases and J dropped 5 bases, with 14 bases sitting between them. Germline lookup yields CDR1 SEHNR and CDR2 FQNEAQ (reference sequence). CDR3 DNA: TGTGCCAGCAGCTTGGTGCTCCCCGCCAACAATGAGCAGTTCTTC. Its translation is CASSLVLPANNEQFF.

This chain links TRBV25-1 with TRBJ2-2; D gene uncertain. V was clipped by 4 bases and J by 4 bases, with 7 bases between them. There are 13 residues in the CDR3. In germline, CDR1 is MGHDK, CDR2 SYGVNS. In DNA form, the CDR3 reads TGTGCCAGCAGTGGCCGCGCCACCGGGGAGCTGTTTTTT. Its protein product is CASSGRATGELFF. Full variable domain (outside the CDR3, taken from reference TRBV25-1 and TRBJ2-2): EADIYQTPRYLVIGTGKKITLECSQTMGHDKMYWYQQDPGMELHLIHYSYGVNSTEKGDLSSESTVSRIRTEHFPLTLESARPSHTSQYLCASSGRATGELFFGEGSRLTVL.

The rearrangement links TRBV5-5 to TRBJ1-2; TRBD1 agrees at 8 bases. Germline V lookup: CDR1 SGHKS, CDR2 YYEKEE (reference sequence). The CDR3 extends over 13 amino acids. V trimming: 2 bases; J trimming: 10 bases; junction bases outside the gene matches: 7. The chain's CDR3 is CASSFRDRLVYTF. The CDR3 DNA is TGTGCCAGCAGCTTCAGGGACAGGCTTGTCTACACCTTC.

The V call is TRBV5-1, the J call TRBJ2-2, with TRBD1 matching 10 bases. V lost 4 bases, J lost 5 bases, and 2 bases stayed unmatched. The CDR3 is 14 amino acids. Germline CDR1 is SGHRS and CDR2 is YFSETQ. The CDR3 loop is CASSLGQGTGELFF. Here the CDR3 DNA reads TGCGCCAGCAGCCTGGGACAGGGGACCGGGGAGCTGTTTTTT.

This rearrangement joins TRBV6-6 to TRBJ2-1, with 12 bases lining up with TRBD2. The CDR3 has 13 amino acids. Germline assignment: CDR1 MNHNY and CDR2 SVGAGI (reference sequence). Trimming removed 6 bases from V and 15 bases from J; junction bases left unmatched: 9. CDR3 amino acids: CASSPGLAGLGFF. The DNA for the CDR3 is TGTGCCAGCAGCCCCGGACTAGCGGGATTGGGGTTCTTC.

The chain uses TRBV7-6 and TRBJ1-3; no definite D call. The V end lost 6 bases, the J end lost 0 bases, and 12 bases lay between the germline ends. The CDR3 has 15 amino acids. From germline, CDR1 is SGHVS and CDR2 FNYEAQ. CDR3 coding DNA: TGTGCCAGCAGTCCCCTCCGACGCTCTGGAAACACCATATATTTT. Its translation: CASSPLRRSGNTIYF.

The chain employs TRBV7-9 and TRBJ1-1; D is unresolved. Germline lookup yields CDR1 SEHNR and CDR2 FQNEAQ (reference sequence). V shed 5 bases and J shed 1 base, with 14 bases lying between them. This CDR3 spans 15 amino acids. This CDR3 reads CASSLRSQTNTEAFF. The DNA of the CDR3 is TGTGCCAGCAGCCTCCGGAGCCAGACGAACACTGAAGCTTTCTTT.

J is TRBJ1-1 and V is TRBV29-1; the D is unclear. V was clipped by 5 bases and J by 4 bases, with 14 bases between them. The CDR3 totals 13 residues. The V gene's germline CDR1 is SQVTM and CDR2 ANQGSEA. CDR3 coding DNA: TGCAGCGTTCTTCCCCCGAAGGGCACTGAAGCTTTCTTT. Its translation is CSVLPPKGTEAFF. The entire variable domain, with the rest obtained from reference TRBV29-1 and TRBJ1-1, is as follows: SAVISQKPSRDICQRGTSLTIQCQVDSQVTMMFWYRQQPGQSLTLIATANQGSEATYESGFVIDKFPISRPNLTFSTLTVSNMSPEDSSIYLCSVLPPKGTEAFFGQGTRLTVV.

In the case of this clone: A read error may account for a junction end that differs from germline. The chain couples TRBV2 to TRBJ2-1; D is possibly TRBD1 (6 bases). The CDR3 has 10 residues. Per the germline V gene, CDR1 is SNHLY and CDR2 is FYNNEI. In DNA form, the CDR3 reads TGTGCCAGCGGACAGCTACTTTACGTCTTC. Its protein is CASGQLLYVF.

V gene TRBV30 combines with J gene TRBJ2-7; TRBD1 agrees at 7 bases. This CDR3 contains 13 residues. Looked up from germline, CDR1 is GTSNPN and CDR2 is SVGIG (reference sequence). Unmatched junction bases numbered 11, after V lost 7 bases and J lost 5 bases. The CDR3 protein is CASHRDSAHEQYF. The CDR3 region has the DNA TGTGCCTCCCACCGGGACAGTGCCCACGAGCAGTACTTC.